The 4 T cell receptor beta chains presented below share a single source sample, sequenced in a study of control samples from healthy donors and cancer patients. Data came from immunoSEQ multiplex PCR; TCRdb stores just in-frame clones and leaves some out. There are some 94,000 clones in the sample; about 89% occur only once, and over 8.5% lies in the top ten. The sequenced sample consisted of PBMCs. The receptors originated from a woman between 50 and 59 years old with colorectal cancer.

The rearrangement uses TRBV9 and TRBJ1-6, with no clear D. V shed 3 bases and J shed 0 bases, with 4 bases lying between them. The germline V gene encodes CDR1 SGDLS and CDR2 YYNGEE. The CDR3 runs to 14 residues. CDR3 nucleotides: TGTGCCAGCAGCGAGAGCTCCTATAATTCACCCCTCCACTTT. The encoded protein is CASSESSYNSPLHF.

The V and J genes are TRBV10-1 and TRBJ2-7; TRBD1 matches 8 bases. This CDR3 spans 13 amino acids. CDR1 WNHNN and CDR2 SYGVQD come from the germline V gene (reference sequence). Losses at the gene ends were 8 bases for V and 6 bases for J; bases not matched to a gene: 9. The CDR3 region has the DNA TGCGCCAGCTCCGAAAAGACAGGGGCCGAGCAGTACGTC. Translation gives CASSEKTGAEQYV.

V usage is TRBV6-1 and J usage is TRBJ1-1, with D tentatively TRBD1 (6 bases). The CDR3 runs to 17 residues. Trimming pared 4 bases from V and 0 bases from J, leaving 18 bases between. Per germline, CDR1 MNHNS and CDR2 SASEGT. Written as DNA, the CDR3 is TGTGCCAGCAGTGTAACCTCCGGGACACCGATGAACACTGAAGCTTTCTTT. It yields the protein CASSVTSGTPMNTEAFF.

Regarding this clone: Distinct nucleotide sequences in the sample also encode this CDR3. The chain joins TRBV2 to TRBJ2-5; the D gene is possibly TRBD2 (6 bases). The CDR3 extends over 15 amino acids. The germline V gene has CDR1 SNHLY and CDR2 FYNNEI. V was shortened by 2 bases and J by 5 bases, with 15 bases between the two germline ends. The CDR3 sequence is CASSEWVRGGETQYF. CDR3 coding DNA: TGTGCCAGCAGTGAATGGGTGCGGGGTGGGGAGACCCAGTACTTC.